This T cell receptor (beta chain) is from a study of T cells in narcolepsy. The overall study: Patients with NT1 or NT2 and healthy control donors were enrolled.

Whole-study findings and limits: Healthy controls reportedly lacked the autoreactive clonotypes serially found in patients' blood.

In the case of this clone: What it recognizes is unknown.

The table came from immunoSEQ multiplex PCR; TCRdb's copy has only in-frame clones and leaves some out. The sample records roughly 30,000 clones, roughly 78% being singletons. Germline V gene data show CDR1 as MDHEN and CDR2 as SYDVKM. The CDR3 runs 11 residues. With 4 bases removed from V and 7 bases from J, the gap between germline ends came to 5 bases. This receptor was taken from a human donor in good health. The rearrangement joins TRBV28 to TRBJ2-1; no reliable D call. The sample was memory (CD45RA-) CD4+ T cells from blood. This chain's CDR3 is CASSYWNEQFF. In DNA form, the CDR3 reads TGTGCCAGCAGTTATTGGAATGAGCAGTTCTTC.